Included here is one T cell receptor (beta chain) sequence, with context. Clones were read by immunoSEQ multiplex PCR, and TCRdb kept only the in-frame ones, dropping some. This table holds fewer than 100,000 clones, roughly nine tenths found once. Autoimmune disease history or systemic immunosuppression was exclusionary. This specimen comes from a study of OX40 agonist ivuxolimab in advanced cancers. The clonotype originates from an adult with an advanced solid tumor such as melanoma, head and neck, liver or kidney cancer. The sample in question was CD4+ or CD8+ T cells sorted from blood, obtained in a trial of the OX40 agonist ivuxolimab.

The CDR3, as DNA: TGTGCCTGGAGCCTTGGGCCTGATCAGCCCCAGCATTTT. Residues: CAWSLGPDQPQHF. The J gene is TRBJ1-5, the V gene TRBV30; D call uncertain. From germline, CDR1 is GTSNPN and CDR2 SVGIG (reference sequence). This CDR3 comprises 13 residues. The ends were cut back, 3 bases at V and 5 bases at J, with 11 bases in the middle.